This TCR beta chain was recovered during a study of blood T cell repertoires in COVID-19. As for the study in general: The study drew acute and convalescent COVID-19 samples from the United States, Italy and Spain. Nucleic acid was either cDNA or gDNA, and it came from T cells, B-cell-depleted T cells, or PBMCs.

Data came from immunoSEQ multiplex PCR; TCRdb stores just in-frame clones and leaves some out. The sample includes approximately 85,000 clones, 70% to 90% of them seen just once. V was cut by 6 bases and J by 7 bases, with 16 bases left in between. The length of the CDR3 is 14 residues. Germline V gene sequence: CDR1 SGHNT, CDR2 YENEEA. The genes are TRBV11-3 and TRBJ2-1, with D perhaps matching TRBD2 (5 bases). Sequenced sample: peripheral blood. The receptor's source is a woman of 80 years or more in a cohort sampled during active or convalescent COVID-19. CDR3 coding DNA: TGTGCCAGCAGTGGGGAGTGGATCGGGAATGAGCAGTTCTTC. The encoded protein is CASSGEWIGNEQFF. The complete variable domain, with remaining parts taken from reference TRBV11-3 and TRBJ2-1, reads EAGVVQSPRYKIIEKKQPVAFWCNPISGHNTLYWYLQNLGQGPELLIRYENEEAVDDSQLPKDRFSAERLKGVDSTLKIQPAELGDSAVYLCASSGEWIGNEQFFGPGTRLTVL.